In this sample, the clone carrying this T cell receptor (beta chain) turned up a few times. What it binds is unknown. These data come from a study of OX40 agonist ivuxolimab in advanced cancers. Overall study results and limits: By week 6 at 0.1 to 3.0 mg/kg, blood CD4+ and CD8+ T cells had expanded clonally.

Blood got drawn at baseline, again on cycle 4 day 1, and then on cycle 7 day 1. This table comes from immunoSEQ multiplex PCR, and its TCRdb copy is limited to in-frame clones, with some not included. The sample shows some 11,000 clones, around 72% of them seen only once. The starting material was CD4+ or CD8+ T cells sorted from blood, obtained in a trial of the OX40 agonist ivuxolimab. The TCR was taken from an adult with an advanced solid tumor such as melanoma, head and neck, liver or kidney cancer.

The CDR3 nucleotides read TGCGCCAGCAGCCACCCGGATCCCCAATACGGCGATGAGCAGTTCTTC. Translating it yields CASSHPDPQYGDEQFF. V gene TRBV10-2 combines with J gene TRBJ2-1; D remains unclear. This CDR3 contains 16 residues. Between the trimmed V and J ends, which lost 6 bases and 8 bases, there was a span of 23 bases. In germline, CDR1 is WSHSY, CDR2 SAAADI.